A selection of T cell receptor beta chains follows, all from one sample in a study of cytomegalovirus exposure and HLA in healthy donors. The method was immunoSEQ multiplex PCR; TCRdb's version includes in-frame clones alone and lacks a portion of them. This sample has about 200,000 clones; 80% to 85% occur once, and the top ten carry 0.95% to 1.5%. Material: PBMCs. The receptors come from a young woman in good health and CMV-seronegative. The CDR3 runs from the conserved cysteine through the conserved F or W. The order of the fields is CDR3 length, J gene, V gene, D gene, CDR3 protein, CDR3 DNA. The D gene is left open where the match is weak.

>16|TRBJ1-1|TRBV28|-
CASRLWVGGAGTEAFF
TGTGCCAGCAGACTTTGGGTGGGGGGGGCTGGCACTGAAGCTTTCTTT
>13|TRBJ1-1|TRBV5-4|TRBD1
CAYADRVGTEAFF
TGTGCTTACGCAGACAGGGTGGGCACTGAAGCTTTCTTT
>11|TRBJ1-2|TRBV29-1|-
CSVPGLYGYTF
TGCAGCGTTCCGGGTCTCTATGGCTACACCTTC
>18|TRBJ1-5|TRBV7-6|TRBD1
CASSPKVGGEGEIQPQHF
TGTGCCAGCAGCCCAAAAGTAGGGGGCGAAGGGGAAATTCAGCCCCAGCATTTT
>13|TRBJ2-7|TRBV5-1|TRBD1
CASSVGQLYEQYF
TGCGCCAGCAGTGTGGGACAGTTATACGAGCAGTACTTC
>16|TRBJ2-2|TRBV30|TRBD2
CACRLAGSRNTGELFF
TGTGCCTGCAGACTAGCGGGGAGTCGGAACACCGGGGAGCTGTTTTTT
>14|TRBJ1-1|TRBV10-3|TRBD1
CAISEDRGWTEAFF
TGTGCCATCAGCGAGGACAGGGGATGGACTGAAGCTTTCTTT
>17|TRBJ2-7|TRBV18|-
CASSSNPIADSTYEQYF
TGTGCCAGCTCATCAAACCCCATTGCGGACAGTACCTACGAGCAGTACTTC
>16|TRBJ1-3|TRBV6-5|-
CASSYSTSNSGNTIYF
TGTGCCAGCAGTTATTCGACATCAAACTCTGGAAACACCATATATTTT
>14|TRBJ1-1|TRBV29-1|-
CSVARATGGTEAFF
TGCAGCGTCGCTCGGGCCACGGGGGGCACTGAAGCTTTCTTT